The entry below describes one T cell receptor beta chain. With a much larger clone just one base away, this may be a read error. The germline V gene has CDR1 DFQATT and CDR2 SNEGSKA (reference sequence). The CDR3 runs 15 residues. V was trimmed by 5 bases and J by 1 base, leaving 17 bases between them. The TCR beta profiling, which covered VDJ combination and CDR3 sequence, was carried out using genomic DNA as the template. TCRdb reprocessed the reads via MiXCR and lists one record per CDR3 protein. The sample shows about 220,000 distinct CDR3 sequences, 34% of them seen only once. The data derive from a study of CD8+CD57+ T cells in acquired aplastic anemia. Study at large: Average DNA yield from sorted CD4+ and CD8+ cells was approximately 3 ug.

This chain uses TRBV20-1 with TRBJ1-2; no definite D call. This clonotype was obtained from a human donor in good health, serving as a control. What was sequenced was sorted CD4+, CD8+, or CD8+CD57+ T cells (not recorded which) from PBMCs. The CDR3 sequence: CSAGRAGSVNYGYTF. CDR3 in DNA: TGCAGTGCTGGGAGGGCAGGATCTGTTAACTATGGCTACACCTTC.